Listed below are T cell receptor beta chains from one sample, sequenced in a study of human T cells and chemical hapten exposure. TCRdb itself ran the RACE reads through MiXCR, one entry per CDR3 protein. Of about 180,000 distinct CDR3 sequences in the sample, nearly 30% are singletons; the top ten hold just under 3%. Source: whole blood, taken in connection with sensitization to the hapten diphenylcyclopropenone (DPC). The origin of the receptors is a woman aged 25 to 39 with alopecia areata. Some clones in this sample may be carry-over from other donors' samples. The CDR3 runs from the conserved cysteine through the conserved F or W. A D gene is named only where the DNA matches it firmly. Some rows mark clone size as missing; the rest say once, few, many or name a class of expanded clone.

d_gene | abundance | j_gene | v_gene | CDR3nt | CDR3aa
NA | NA | TRBJ2-5 | TRBV29-1 | TGCAGCGTTGCTTCCCCTTCCCAAGAGACCCAGTACTTC | CSVASPSQETQYF
TRBD2 | few | TRBJ2-1 | TRBV7-9 | TGTGCCAGCAGCCCACGGGGGGGCACCTACAATGAGCAGTTCTTC | CASSPRGGTYNEQFF
NA | NA | TRBJ1-6 | TRBV5-1 | TGCGCCAGCAGCTTGGTACCGACAGAAGGACGCTCACCCCTCCACTTT | CASSLVPTEGRSPLHF
NA | NA | TRBJ1-5 | TRBV6-5 | TGTGCCAGCAGGAACTTGAAGGGTGCCAGCAATCAGCCCCAGCATTTT | CASRNLKGASNQPQHF
NA | NA | TRBJ1-2 | TRBV6-2/TRBV6-3 | TGTGCCAGCAGCCTGGGACCACTGAGTAGGAGCTACACCTTC | CASSLGPLSRSYTF
NA | NA | TRBJ2-7 | TRBV6-5 | TGTGCCAGCAGCCCCTACAGCGATCGGACCGAGCAGTACTTC | CASSPYSDRTEQYF
TRBD1 | NA | TRBJ1-2 | TRBV29-1 | TGCAGCGCAGGGACAGGGGACTCGGATGGCTACACCTTC | CSAGTGDSDGYTF
NA | few | TRBJ1-4 | TRBV20-1 | TGCAGTGCCGTACTACAGGGAACGAGTGAAAAACTGTTTTTT | CSAVLQGTSEKLFF
NA | few | TRBJ2-5 | TRBV21-1 | TGTGCCAGCAGCAGTACGATTACCGACCAAGAGACCCAGTACTTC | CASSSTITDQETQYF
NA | NA | TRBJ2-7 | TRBV6-6 | TGTGCCAGCAGTCGAGGAGGCCAGACCTACGAGCAGTACTTC | CASSRGGQTYEQYF
TRBD1 | few | TRBJ2-1 | TRBV2 | TGTGCCAGCAGACTCGAGACAGGGGGCTTGATTGAGCAGTTCTTC | CASRLETGGLIEQFF
NA | NA | TRBJ1-5 | TRBV28 | TGTGCCAGCTTCCCGGAAAATCAGCCCCAGCATTTT | CASFPENQPQHF
NA | NA | TRBJ1-2 | TRBV19 | TGTGCCAGCATGCAGGGCTCTGGCTATGGCTACACCTTC | CASMQGSGYGYTF
NA | few | TRBJ2-1 | TRBV7-9 | TGTGCCAGCAGCACAAATATCAGGGGATGGACCTACAATGAGCAGTTCTTC | CASSTNIRGWTYNEQFF
TRBD1 | NA | TRBJ2-1 | TRBV7-2 | TGTGCCAGCAGCTCATCCGGGGGACAGGCGTACAATGAGCAGTTCTTC | CASSSSGGQAYNEQFF
TRBD1 | NA | TRBJ1-1 | TRBV14 | TGTGCCAGCAGCCAGTCCGGGACAGGGCTGCTCGGGAAAGCTTTCTTT | CASSQSGTGLLGKAFF
NA | many | TRBJ2-1 | TRBV7-2 | TGTGCCAGCAGCCCACGGCTAGACTACAATGAGCAGTTCTTC | CASSPRLDYNEQFF
NA | many | TRBJ2-7 | TRBV28 | TGTGCCAGCAGGTACTTAATGACAGCATCCTACGAGCAGTACTTC | CASRYLMTASYEQYF
NA | few | TRBJ2-7 | TRBV28 | TGTGCCAGCACCTTCCCCTTGGGGGAGCAGTACTTC | CASTFPLGEQYF
NA | NA | TRBJ2-2 | TRBV5-1 | TGCGCCAGCAGCTTGTACATGTGGGACCCGGCCGGGGAGCTGTTTTTT | CASSLYMWDPAGELFF
NA | NA | TRBJ2-5 | TRBV29-1 | TGCAGCGTTGAAAGGGGACCGGAGGGAGAGACCCAGTACTTC | CSVERGPEGETQYF
NA | NA | TRBJ1-1 | TRBV27 | TGTGCCAGCGCCCTGGTCATTAGTTCCACTGAAGCTTTCTTT | CASALVISSTEAFF
NA | NA | TRBJ1-1 | TRBV20-1 | TGCAGTGCTAGAGTCGGGGGGCAAACTGAAGCTTTCTTT | CSARVGGQTEAFF
NA | NA | TRBJ1-5 | TRBV24-1 | TGTGCCACCAGTGGGGTGTACGCCAATCAGCCCCAGCATTTT | CATSGVYANQPQHF
TRBD1 | NA | TRBJ1-2 | TRBV7-2 | TGTGCCAGCAGCTCCCGGGCCGGTACAGGGGTAATAAACTATGGCTACACCTTC | CASSSRAGTGVINYGYTF
NA | NA | TRBJ2-6 | TRBV7-2 | TGTGCCAGCAGACCCGACAGCTCTGGGGCCAACGTCCTGACTTTC | CASRPDSSGANVLTF
NA | few | TRBJ1-5 | TRBV29-1 | TGCAGCGTTGCCAATCAGCCCCAGCATTTT | CSVANQPQHF
TRBD2 | few | TRBJ2-1 | TRBV6-2/TRBV6-3 | TGTGCCAGCAGTTACGCGGGGGGACCCTACAATGAGCAGTTCTTC | CASSYAGGPYNEQFF
NA | NA | TRBJ2-7 | TRBV5-1 | TGCGCCAGCAGTTCGCTTTCCCGGGACCCGACAGTGTACGAGCAGTACTTC | CASSSLSRDPTVYEQYF
TRBD1 | NA | TRBJ1-1 | TRBV4-2 | TGTGCCAGCAGCCAAAAGACAGGGGATACTGAAGCTTTCTTT | CASSQKTGDTEAFF
TRBD1 | NA | TRBJ1-1 | TRBV10-3 | TGTGCCATCAGTGCGACAGGGGTTAATAGTGAAGCTTTCTTT | CAISATGVNSEAFF
TRBD1 | once | TRBJ2-6 | TRBV27 | TGTGCCAGCCGGCCGGGACAGGGGGCAGTTGGGGCCAACGTCCTGACTTTC | CASRPGQGAVGANVLTF
TRBD1 | NA | TRBJ1-5 | TRBV6-1 | TGTGCCAGCAGTGCGGGACAGTTCAATCAGCCCCAGCATTTT | CASSAGQFNQPQHF
NA | NA | TRBJ1-2 | TRBV29-1 | TGCAGCGTTGATTTGGTCAGATATGGCTACACCTTC | CSVDLVRYGYTF
NA | NA | TRBJ2-7 | TRBV20-1 | TGCAGTGCTAGAGGTCCGAACCTTTGGGAGCAGTACTTC | CSARGPNLWEQYF
TRBD1 | NA | TRBJ1-1 | TRBV7-8 | TGTGCCAGCAGCTTAGGAGACAGGGGTAGTGTTATGAACACTGAAGCTTTCTTT | CASSLGDRGSVMNTEAFF
NA | NA | TRBJ2-7 | TRBV11-1 | TGTGCCAGCAGCTTAGCGGATGGATCCTACGAGCAGTACTTC | CASSLADGSYEQYF
NA | NA | TRBJ1-1 | TRBV5-1 | TGCGCCAGCAGCTTGGGGTGGGGGTCGATAGACACTGAAGCTTTCTTT | CASSLGWGSIDTEAFF
TRBD1 | few | TRBJ2-7 | TRBV6-2/TRBV6-3 | TGTGCCAGCATCTCGCCCGGGACAGCCTACGAGCAGTACTTC | CASISPGTAYEQYF
NA | NA | TRBJ2-5 | TRBV29-1 | TGCAGCGTTCCCTGGGGAGAGACCCAGTACTTC | CSVPWGETQYF
TRBD1 | few | TRBJ2-7 | TRBV10-3 | TGTGCCACGCAAGGTGGACAGGGCCCTGAGCAGTACTTC | CATQGGQGPEQYF
NA | NA | TRBJ2-1 | TRBV29-1 | TGCAGCGTTCATCTCGGTTTCAATGAGCAGTTCTTC | CSVHLGFNEQFF
NA | few | TRBJ2-3 | TRBV3-1 | TGTGCCAGCAGCCTGTTAGCAGATACGCAGTATTTT | CASSLLADTQYF
TRBD2 | NA | TRBJ2-3 | TRBV20-1 | TGCAGTGCCTGTAGACTAGCGGGAGGATTCACAGATACGCAGTATTTT | CSACRLAGGFTDTQYF
NA | NA | TRBJ2-1 | TRBV12-3/TRBV12-4 | TGTGCCAGCAGTGCCGGGACCTATATCAATGAGCAGTTCTTC | CASSAGTYINEQFF